This TCR beta chain is from a study of CD8 T cells in ankylosing spondylitis. Study outcomes and limitations: Ankylosing spondylitis blood appeared to carry a characteristic TCR beta motif of roughly eight highly homologous variants.

Construction of TCR beta libraries was performed using quantitative 5'-RACE with molecular barcodes. TCRdb analysed the 5' RACE reads with MiXCR anew, one entry per CDR3 protein. The sample shows fewer than 550,000 distinct CDR3 sequences, roughly 5.3% of them seen only once. A few counts support this clonotype. Its cognate antigen is unknown. This TCR derives from a male donor with ankylosing spondylitis. Material for sequencing was blood, either unsorted or a sorted T cell fraction (not recorded which).

The CDR3 nucleotides are TGCAGCGTTGAAGAGCAAGCAGATACGCAGTATTTT. It codes for CSVEEQADTQYF. The V call is TRBV29-1, the J call TRBJ2-3; D is unresolved. The CDR3 extends over 12 amino acids. Trimming removed 0 bases at V and 4 bases at J, with 5 bases between. Germline V gene lookup returns CDR1 SQVTM and CDR2 ANQGSEA.